These T cell receptor beta chains were read from a single sample in a study of blood T cell repertoires in COVID-19. TCRdb's table, derived via immunoSEQ multiplex PCR, lists solely in-frame clones and lacks some. This sample has about 73,000 clones, with about 91% found just once. The material sequenced was peripheral blood. The receptors were sampled from a man older than 75 with acute or convalescent COVID-19. Each CDR3 is given with its conserved first and last residue. A D gene is named only where the DNA matches it firmly.

TRBV5-1	TRBJ2-2	-	CASRSNTPPYGELFF	TGCGCCAGCAGGAGTAATACCCCCCCATATGGGGAGCTGTTTTTT
TRBV13	TRBJ1-6	-	CASSLGSRTNSPLHF	TGTGCCAGCAGCTTAGGCAGTAGGACAAATTCACCCCTCCACTTT
TRBV24-1	TRBJ2-5	-	CATSDPTGSGETQYF	TGTGCCACCAGTGACCCTACAGGGTCTGGGGAGACCCAGTACTTC
TRBV7-2	TRBJ1-1	-	CASSSLERDTEAFF	TGTGCCAGCAGCTCTTTAGAGAGGGACACTGAAGCTTTCTTT
TRBV6-6	TRBJ1-1	TRBD1	CASRKQGPNTEAFF	TGTGCCAGCAGAAAACAGGGGCCGAACACTGAAGCTTTCTTT
TRBV7-9	TRBJ1-1	-	CASSNYPDSTEAFF	TGTGCCAGCAGCAACTACCCGGACAGCACTGAAGCTTTCTTT
TRBV2	TRBJ2-5	-	CASSRETQETQYF	TGTGCCAGCAGTCGGGAGACCCAAGAGACCCAGTACTTC
TRBV19	TRBJ1-5	TRBD1	CASSIGQGISQPQHF	TGTGCCAGTAGTATAGGACAGGGGATCAGTCAGCCCCAGCATTTT
TRBV2	TRBJ1-5	TRBD1	CASRGQGVSNQPQHF	TGTGCCAGCAGGGGGCAGGGGGTTAGCAATCAGCCCCAGCATTTT
TRBV7-9	TRBJ1-1	-	CASSLVGQLEAFF	TGTGCCAGCAGCTTAGTTGGACAGTTAGAAGCTTTCTTT
TRBV4-1	TRBJ1-4	TRBD1	CASSLRTGILEKLFF	TGCGCCAGCAGCTTAAGGACAGGGATCCTTGAAAAACTGTTTTTT
TRBV3-1/TRBV3-2	TRBJ2-7	-	CASSQLISQGPYYEQYF	TGTGCCAGCAGCCAACTTATCTCCCAGGGTCCCTACTACGAGCAGTACTTC
TRBV3-1/TRBV3-2	TRBJ1-1	-	CASSDSPPTTEAFF	TGTGCCAGCAGCGATAGCCCCCCGACCACTGAAGCTTTCTTT
TRBV3-1/TRBV3-2	TRBJ2-1	TRBD1	CASSPGTAQEPYNEQFF	TGTGCCAGCAGCCCAGGGACAGCCCAAGAACCCTACAATGAGCAGTTCTTC
TRBV18	TRBJ2-5	TRBD1	CASSPMGTGGQETQYF	TGTGCCAGCTCACCAATGGGGACAGGGGGACAAGAGACCCAGTACTTC
TRBV6-5	TRBJ2-2	TRBD1	CASSYLTGIVGELFF	TGTGCCAGCAGTTACTTGACAGGGATTGTGGGGGAGCTGTTTTTT
TRBV5-1	TRBJ2-6	-	CASSQAGIGANVLTF	TGCGCCAGCAGTCAGGCAGGAATTGGGGCCAACGTCCTGACTTTC
TRBV11-3	TRBJ2-3	TRBD1	CASSLRQGYGDTQYF	TGTGCCAGCAGCTTAAGACAGGGATATGGAGATACGCAGTATTTT
TRBV5-8	TRBJ2-7	TRBD1	CASSPFGQGLYEQYF	TGTGCCAGCAGCCCTTTTGGACAGGGTCTATACGAGCAGTACTTC
TRBV30	TRBJ1-2	-	CAWSQGVNGYTF	TGTGCCTGGAGTCAAGGGGTGAATGGCTACACCTTC